Listed below are T cell receptor beta chains from one sample, sequenced in a study of shared clonotypes between healthy human individuals. Method: immunoSEQ multiplex PCR; TCRdb's copy keeps in-frame clones and lacks some. The sample has fewer than 600,000 clones; approximately 77% are singletons. The specimen was PBMCs. These receptors were taken from a woman in her 40s in good health. Some clones in this sample may be carry-over from other donors' samples. Each CDR3 is given with its conserved first and last residue. D genes are given only for firm matches. Some rows have no size entry. The others give once, few or many, or a class for an expanded clone.

>TRBJ1-1|-|-|TRBV30
CAWSVNAFTEAFF
TGTGCCTGGAGTGTAAACGCTTTCACTGAAGCTTTCTTT
>TRBJ2-3|-|-|TRBV4-2
CASSHPRGAASTDTQYF
TGTGCCAGCAGCCACCCTCGGGGAGCGGCTAGCACAGATACGCAGTATTTT
>TRBJ1-2|many|-|TRBV2
CASIWDTVGGGYTF
TGTGCCAGCATCTGGGACACCGTAGGGGGGGGCTACACCTTC
>TRBJ1-1|-|TRBD1|TRBV29-1
CSAQGPQGATGTEAFF
TGCAGCGCTCAGGGTCCTCAGGGGGCAACTGGCACTGAAGCTTTCTTT
>TRBJ2-3|-|-|TRBV5-4
CASSARLDGSDTQYF
TGTGCCAGCAGCGCTAGACTAGACGGGTCAGATACGCAGTATTTT
>TRBJ2-5|-|-|TRBV18
CASSPRREGETQYF
TGTGCCAGCTCACCAAGAAGGGAAGGTGAGACCCAGTACTTC
>TRBJ2-1|-|-|TRBV30
CAWTFLGGVYNEQFF
TGTGCCTGGACATTTTTAGGCGGAGTCTACAATGAGCAGTTCTTC
>TRBJ2-3|-|TRBD2|TRBV29-1
CSASGTSAYTDTQYF
TGCAGCGCATCCGGGACTAGCGCCTACACAGATACGCAGTATTTT
>TRBJ1-3|-|-|TRBV19
CASSRGASGNTIYF
TGTGCCAGTAGTAGGGGCGCCTCTGGAAACACCATATATTTT
>TRBJ1-5|-|-|TRBV30
CAWSDSNQPQHF
TGTGCCTGGAGTGATAGCAATCAGCCCCAGCATTTT
>TRBJ2-3|-|TRBD2|TRBV9
CASSQTSGHTDTQYF
TGTGCCAGCAGCCAAACTAGCGGACACACAGATACGCAGTATTTT
>TRBJ2-1|-|TRBD1|TRBV5-1
CASSLSGQGNNEQFF
TGCGCCAGCAGCCTTTCGGGACAGGGAAACAATGAGCAGTTCTTC
>TRBJ1-3|-|-|TRBV11-2
CASSLITADVGTIYF
TGTGCCAGCAGCTTAATAACGGCCGATGTGGGTACCATATATTTT
>TRBJ2-3|-|TRBD2|TRBV27
CASSGLGSGGTDTQYF
TGTGCCAGCAGTGGCTTAGGTAGCGGGGGCACAGATACGCAGTATTTT
>TRBJ2-3|-|-|TRBV19
CASSIKQGTDTQYF
TGTGCCAGTAGTATCAAGCAGGGCACAGATACGCAGTATTTT
>TRBJ1-5|many|-|TRBV30
CAWTAGAGQPQHF
TGTGCCTGGACCGCAGGGGCGGGACAGCCCCAGCATTTT
>TRBJ2-1|-|TRBD2|TRBV27
CASSFASGIFNEQFF
TGTGCCAGCAGTTTCGCTAGCGGGATCTTCAATGAGCAGTTCTTC
>TRBJ2-1|-|-|TRBV7-3
CASSLGGTQLNEQFF
TGTGCCAGCAGCTTGGGCGGGACACAACTTAATGAGCAGTTCTTC
>TRBJ2-1|-|-|TRBV14
CASSIHRDIWFF
TGTGCCAGCAGCATTCACCGGGACATATGGTTCTTC
>TRBJ1-4|-|-|TRBV28
CASRVQGPLEKLFF
TGTGCCAGCAGAGTCCAGGGTCCCCTCGAAAAACTGTTTTTT
>TRBJ2-3|-|-|TRBV5-4
CASNPGQSSTDTQYF
TGTGCCAGCAATCCCGGACAGAGCAGCACAGATACGCAGTATTTT
>TRBJ1-2|-|-|TRBV6-6
CAYRDSYGYTF
TGTGCTTACAGGGATTCCTATGGCTACACCTTC
>TRBJ1-4|-|TRBD1|TRBV2
CASSERDRGNEKLFF
TGTGCCAGCAGTGAAAGGGACAGGGGAAATGAAAAACTGTTTTTT
>TRBJ1-5|few|TRBD1|TRBV28
CAYGTGNQPQHF
TGTGCCTACGGGACAGGGAATCAGCCCCAGCATTTT
>TRBJ2-7|-|TRBD1|TRBV5-4
CASSPPTGQGAGEQYF
TGTGCCAGCAGCCCACCGACCGGACAGGGGGCGGGAGAGCAGTACTTC
>TRBJ1-1|-|-|TRBV6-5
CASSYGSEAFF
TGTGCCAGCAGTTACGGCAGTGAAGCTTTCTTT
>TRBJ2-7|-|-|TRBV7-2
CASSLAGGAAYEQYF
TGTGCCAGCAGCTTAGCAGGCGGGGCAGCCTACGAGCAGTACTTC
>TRBJ2-7|-|-|TRBV28
CASSRRAPWEQYF
TGTGCCAGCAGTCGCCGGGCCCCCTGGGAGCAGTACTTC
>TRBJ2-5|-|TRBD1|TRBV28
CASGGTGGWETQYF
TGTGCCAGCGGTGGGACAGGGGGTTGGGAGACCCAGTACTTC
>TRBJ1-1|-|TRBD1|TRBV7-2
CASSPGGVAEAFF
TGTGCCAGCAGTCCAGGGGGTGTGGCTGAAGCTTTCTTT
>TRBJ2-7|-|TRBD1|TRBV6-4
CASSPGTGPYEQYF
TGTGCCAGCAGTCCCGGGACAGGCCCCTACGAGCAGTACTTC
>TRBJ2-7|-|-|TRBV10-3
CAISDAVYYEQYF
TGTGCCATCAGTGACGCAGTTTACTACGAGCAGTACTTC
>TRBJ1-1|-|-|TRBV15
CATSRDVNTEAFF
TGTGCCACCAGCAGAGATGTCAACACTGAAGCTTTCTTT
>TRBJ2-1|few|TRBD1|TRBV4-3
CASSHQTGDGEQFF
TGCGCCAGCAGCCACCAGACAGGGGATGGTGAGCAGTTCTTC
>TRBJ2-1|-|-|TRBV19
CASSRGHEQFF
TGTGCCAGTAGTAGGGGACATGAGCAGTTCTTC
>TRBJ2-5|once|-|TRBV5-1
CASSFGDTQETQYF
TGCGCCAGCAGCTTTGGGGACACTCAAGAGACCCAGTACTTC
>TRBJ1-1|-|-|TRBV19
CASGDSAFF
TGTGCCAGTGGAGATAGTGCTTTCTTT
>TRBJ2-4|-|TRBD1|TRBV7-9
CASSLGPYRGRAKNIQYF
TGTGCCAGCAGCTTAGGCCCGTACAGGGGGCGGGCCAAAAACATTCAGTACTTC
>TRBJ2-1|-|TRBD2|TRBV12-5
CASGRSGRVSSYNEQFF
TGTGCTAGTGGACGAAGCGGGAGGGTAAGCTCCTACAATGAGCAGTTCTTC
>TRBJ1-1|-|-|TRBV27
CASSDSYTEAFF
TGTGCCAGCAGCGACAGTTACACTGAAGCTTTCTTT
>TRBJ2-3|-|TRBD2|TRBV5-8
CASRPAGGTDTQYF
TGTGCCAGCAGACCAGCGGGAGGCACAGATACGCAGTATTTT
>TRBJ1-5|many|TRBD1|TRBV7-9
CASSLQGDQPQHF
TGTGCCAGCAGCTTACAGGGGGATCAGCCCCAGCATTTT
>TRBJ2-5|many|-|TRBV7-9
CASSLSVLSQGEEETQYF
TGTGCCAGCAGCTTAAGCGTGTTGTCGCAGGGGGAGGAAGAGACCCAGTACTTC
>TRBJ1-5|many|TRBD1|TRBV28
CASSSLTGTLNQPQHF
TGTGCCAGCAGTTCCCTGACAGGGACTCTCAATCAGCCCCAGCATTTT
>TRBJ1-2|-|-|TRBV29-1
CSVEEDLNYGYTF
TGCAGCGTTGAAGAGGACCTTAACTACGGCTACACCTTC
>TRBJ1-5|-|TRBD1|TRBV5-1
CASSFQGGSQPQHF
TGCGCCAGCAGCTTCCAGGGGGGCTCTCAGCCCCAGCATTTT
>TRBJ2-3|once|-|TRBV29-1
CSARASSTDTQYF
TGCAGCGCCCGCGCCTCTAGCACAGATACGCAGTATTTT
>TRBJ2-3|-|-|TRBV5-6
CASSLVSGYTEDTQYF
TGTGCCAGCAGTTTAGTATCGGGATATACAGAAGATACGCAGTATTTT
>TRBJ2-7|once|TRBD2|TRBV2
CASKGEGTSGRSYEQYF
TGTGCCAGCAAGGGGGAAGGGACTAGCGGTCGCTCCTACGAGCAGTACTTC
>TRBJ2-4|-|-|TRBV28
CASSLEWGNIQYF
TGTGCCAGCAGTTTAGAATGGGGAAACATTCAGTACTTC
>TRBJ1-2|-|TRBD1|TRBV9
CASSVGDSAYGYTF
TGTGCCAGCAGCGTAGGGGACAGCGCATATGGCTACACCTTC
>TRBJ2-2|-|-|TRBV5-1
CASSLRGVHNTGELFF
TGCGCCAGCAGCTTACGGGGCGTTCACAACACCGGGGAGCTGTTTTTT
>TRBJ1-3|-|TRBD1|TRBV5-1
CASSLTGGQDTIYF
TGCGCCAGCAGCCTGACAGGGGGTCAGGACACCATATATTTT
>TRBJ2-7|-|TRBD2|TRBV30
CAWRGPGGRYEQYF
TGTGCCTGGAGAGGGCCGGGGGGACGCTACGAGCAGTACTTC
>TRBJ2-2|few|-|TRBV9
CASSVGAVTGELFF
TGTGCCAGCAGCGTAGGGGCGGTCACCGGGGAGCTGTTTTTT